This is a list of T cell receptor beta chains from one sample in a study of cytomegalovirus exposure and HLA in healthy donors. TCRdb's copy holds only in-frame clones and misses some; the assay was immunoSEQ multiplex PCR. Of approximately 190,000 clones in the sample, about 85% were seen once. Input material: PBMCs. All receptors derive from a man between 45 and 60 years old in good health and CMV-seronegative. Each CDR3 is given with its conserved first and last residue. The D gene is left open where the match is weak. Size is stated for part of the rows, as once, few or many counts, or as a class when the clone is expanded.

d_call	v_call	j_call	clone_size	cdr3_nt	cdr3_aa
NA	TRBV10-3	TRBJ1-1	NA	TGTGCCATCAAGGAGTTAAACACTGAAGCTTTCTTT	CAIKELNTEAFF
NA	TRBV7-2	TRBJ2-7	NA	TGTGCCAGCAGCCCCCCAGGGTTCGACGAGCAGTACTTC	CASSPPGFDEQYF
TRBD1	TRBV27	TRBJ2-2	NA	TGTGCCAGCAGTTCCAGGGGGCGCAACGGGGAGCTGTTTTTT	CASSSRGRNGELFF
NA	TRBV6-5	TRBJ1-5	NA	TGTGCCAGCAGTTACTCTAGCGGTCAGCCCCAGCATTTT	CASSYSSGQPQHF
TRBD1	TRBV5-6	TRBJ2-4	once	TGTGCCAGCAGCTTGGGCCCACCCGGGACAGGGACCCCCCGAATTCAGTACTTC	CASSLGPPGTGTPRIQYF
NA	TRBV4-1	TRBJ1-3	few	TGCGCCAGCAGCCTACGTGAGGGTGGGGGAAACACCATATATTTT	CASSLREGGGNTIYF
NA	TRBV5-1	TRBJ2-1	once	TGCGCCAGCACCTTGGGGGGTGGGGCATGGAACAATGAGCAGTTCTTC	CASTLGGGAWNNEQFF
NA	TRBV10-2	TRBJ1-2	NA	TGCGCCAGCAGCTCAGTGGACGGGGGGCGCTATGGCTACACCTTC	CASSSVDGGRYGYTF
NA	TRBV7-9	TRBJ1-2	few	TGTGCCAGCAGCACAGGCGCCGGGCCTAACTATGGCTACACCTTC	CASSTGAGPNYGYTF
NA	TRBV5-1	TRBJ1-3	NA	TGCGCCAGCAGCGTCAGGGGCGCTCCCGACACCATATATTTT	CASSVRGAPDTIYF
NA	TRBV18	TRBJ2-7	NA	TGTGCCAGCTCACCACTCTTGACTAGTGACGAGCAGTACTTC	CASSPLLTSDEQYF
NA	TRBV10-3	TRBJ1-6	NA	TGTGCCATCAGTGCTCGAGAGGATAGCAATTCACCCCTCCACTTT	CAISAREDSNSPLHF
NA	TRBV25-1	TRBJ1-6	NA	TGTGCCAGCAGCCCGGCGGGGGCAAAAAATTCACCCCTCCACTTT	CASSPAGAKNSPLHF
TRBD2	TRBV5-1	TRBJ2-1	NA	TGCGCCAGCAGCTTGGGGGACTACTCCAATGAGCAGTTCTTC	CASSLGDYSNEQFF
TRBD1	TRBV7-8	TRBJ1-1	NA	TGTGCCAGCAGTCGACAGGGGGCAGAAGCTTTCTTT	CASSRQGAEAFF
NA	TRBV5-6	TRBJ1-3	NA	TGTGCCAGCAGCTTGAGGGACGGGAGTACCACCATATATTTT	CASSLRDGSTTIYF
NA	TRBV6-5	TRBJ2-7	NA	TGTGCCAGCTCCACCCCGGTCTCCTACGAGCAGTACTTC	CASSTPVSYEQYF
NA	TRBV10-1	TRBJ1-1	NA	TGCGCCAGCTCGGTCGCCAGCGGCTTTACTGAAGCTTTCTTT	CASSVASGFTEAFF
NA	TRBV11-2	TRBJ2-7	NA	NA	CASSSGQLYEQYFFGEQYF
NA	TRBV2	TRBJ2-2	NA	TGTGCCAGCAGTAGCGGCGCCAACACCGGGGAGCTGTTTTTT	CASSSGANTGELFF
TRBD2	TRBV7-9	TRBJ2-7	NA	TGTGCCAGCAGCTTAGGCAGGGAGGGGGAGCAGTACTTC	CASSLGREGEQYF
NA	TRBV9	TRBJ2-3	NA	TGTGCCAGCAGCGTAGGGGGACTCCGCACAGATACGCAGTATTTT	CASSVGGLRTDTQYF
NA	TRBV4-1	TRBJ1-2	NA	TGCGCCAGCAGCCAAGCAGGGTATGGCTACACCTTC	CASSQAGYGYTF
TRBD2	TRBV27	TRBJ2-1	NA	TGTGCCAGCAGTTTATCCGGGCGGGGGGGCCCTTACAATGAGCAGTTCTTC	CASSLSGRGGPYNEQFF
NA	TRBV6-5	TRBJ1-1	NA	TGTGCCAGCAGTTATGGGGGACTATCGAACACTGAAGCTTTCTTT	CASSYGGLSNTEAFF
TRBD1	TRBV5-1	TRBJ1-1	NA	TGCGCCAGCGGGACAGGGAAAGCTGAAGCTTTCTTT	CASGTGKAEAFF
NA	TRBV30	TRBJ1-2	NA	TGTGCCTGGAGTGGTGAAAGGGGAGGCTATGGCTACACCTTC	CAWSGERGGYGYTF
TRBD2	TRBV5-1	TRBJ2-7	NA	TGCGCCAGCAGCCTGGGGGGGGACCAGCAGTACTTC	CASSLGGDQQYF
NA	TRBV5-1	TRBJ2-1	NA	TGCGCCAGCAGCATAGACAGATACAATGAGCAGTTCTTC	CASSIDRYNEQFF
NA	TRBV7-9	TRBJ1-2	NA	TGTGCCAGCAGGTGGGGGACATCAGAGGGGGGCTACACCTTC	CASRWGTSEGGYTF
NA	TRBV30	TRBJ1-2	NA	TGTGCCTGCCCTCGGGGGTGGGCTAACTATGGCTACACCTTC	CACPRGWANYGYTF
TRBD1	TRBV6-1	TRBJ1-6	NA	TGTGCCAGCAGTGATTCACAGGGGTACAATTCACCCCTCCACTTT	CASSDSQGYNSPLHF
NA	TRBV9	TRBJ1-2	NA	TGTGCCAGCAGCGCCGACGCAGGGGCCTATGGCTACACCTTC	CASSADAGAYGYTF
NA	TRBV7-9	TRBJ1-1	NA	TGTGCCAGCAGCCATGGACAGAGGAACACTGAAGCTTTCTTT	CASSHGQRNTEAFF
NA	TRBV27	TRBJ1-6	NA	TGTGCCAGCAGTTTACTTGGGAGCTCCTATAATTCACCCCTTCACTTT	CASSLLGSSYNSPLHF
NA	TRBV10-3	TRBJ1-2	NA	TGTGCCATCAGTGAGTCGAGACAGGAGAACTATGGCTACACCTTC	CAISESRQENYGYTF
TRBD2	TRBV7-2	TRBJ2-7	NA	TGTGCCAGCAGTCGGACTAGCGGGGATCACTACGAGCAGTACTTC	CASSRTSGDHYEQYF
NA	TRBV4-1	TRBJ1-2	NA	TGCGCCAGCAGCCAAGATCCAGGCAAGAGCATGAGTGGCTACACCTTC	CASSQDPGKSMSGYTF
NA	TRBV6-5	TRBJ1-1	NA	TGTGCCAGCAGTTACCCAAACAGCAACACTGAAGCTTTCTTT	CASSYPNSNTEAFF
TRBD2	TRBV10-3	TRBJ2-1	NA	TGTGCCATCATGGCTAGCGGGGGGGATGAGCAGTTCTTC	CAIMASGGDEQFF
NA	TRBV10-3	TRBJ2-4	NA	TGTGCCATCAGTGATGGGCGGGACTTAGCCAAAAACATTCAGTACTTC	CAISDGRDLAKNIQYF
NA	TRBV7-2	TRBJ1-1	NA	TGTGCCAGCAGCAAGGGAGGGGGCACTGAAGCTTTCTTT	CASSKGGGTEAFF
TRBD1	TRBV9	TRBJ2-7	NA	TGTGCCAGCAGCCTGGGACAGGGGATGGGCTACGAGCAGTACTTC	CASSLGQGMGYEQYF
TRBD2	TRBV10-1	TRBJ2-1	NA	TGCGCCAGCAGTTCGGGACTAGCCGATGAGCAGTTCTTC	CASSSGLADEQFF
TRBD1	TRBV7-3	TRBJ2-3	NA	TGTGCCAGCAGCTTAAAGGGGGACAGGGGGCGTACGAATACGCAGTATTTT	CASSLKGDRGRTNTQYF
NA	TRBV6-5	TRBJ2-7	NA	TGTGCCAGCAGTTACAGGGGTCTTTCCTACGAGCAGTACTTC	CASSYRGLSYEQYF
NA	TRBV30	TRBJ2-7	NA	TGTGCTTTTTCTTCAAGTTGGAGGAATTTCCAGAGCTCCTACGAGCAGTACTTC	CAFSSSWRNFQSSYEQYF
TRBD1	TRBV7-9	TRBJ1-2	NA	TGTTCCAGCAGCTCGCCGGACAGGGGGTCTGTCTACACCTTC	CSSSSPDRGSVYTF
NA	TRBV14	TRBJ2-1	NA	TGTGCCAGCAGCCACCTCGCCCAGGGGGGTTTCAATGAGCAGTTCTTC	CASSHLAQGGFNEQFF
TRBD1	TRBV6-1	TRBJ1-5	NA	TGTGCCACCGCAGGGGGCCGCAATCAGCCCCAGCATTTT	CATAGGRNQPQHF
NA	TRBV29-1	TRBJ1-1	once	TGCAGCGCAATAGAGAACACTGAAGCTTTCTTT	CSAIENTEAFF
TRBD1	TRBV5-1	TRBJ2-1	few	TGCGCCAGCAGCTTGGCCGAGAGGGGGCAAGAGGGTGAGCAGTTCTTC	CASSLAERGQEGEQFF
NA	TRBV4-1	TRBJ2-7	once	TGCGCCAGCAGCCAAGGGGCTGAGCAGTACTTC	CASSQGAEQYF
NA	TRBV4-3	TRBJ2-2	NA	TGCGCCAGCAGCCAGGGAAGCGGGACACAAGTCACCGGGGAGCTGTTTTTT	CASSQGSGTQVTGELFF
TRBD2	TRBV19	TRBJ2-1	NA	TGTGCCAGTAGTATGGGGCTAGCGGGGTTCGGTGAGCAGTTCTTC	CASSMGLAGFGEQFF